This TCR beta chain stems from a study of cytomegalovirus exposure and HLA in healthy donors. The PCR was carried out with 60 Vbeta primers and 13 Jbeta primers. Clones were sequenced by immunoSEQ multiplex PCR, and TCRdb holds only the in-frame ones, with some missing. The sample has approximately 130,000 clones, roughly 88% seen once. This clone has just one count. Its antigen is currently unknown. Germline V gives CDR1 SGHAT, CDR2 FQNNGV. The CDR3 length is 12 residues. V lost 2 bases and J lost 6, with 8 bases in between. Study-wide results and limits: A later analysis linked a missense variant in DCLRE1C to the trimming of TCR beta V and J genes. Analysis performed later found over 15,000 TCR beta sequences associated with HLA alleles at 0.05 false discovery rate.

The rearrangement links TRBV11-2 to TRBJ2-7, with a tentative D call TRBD2 (6 bases). This TCR derives from a boy aged 5 to 17 in good health and CMV-seronegative. The sample was PBMCs. The CDR3 is CASSLPGVEQYF. For the CDR3, the DNA is TGTGCCAGCAGCTTACCGGGGGTCGAGCAGTACTTC.